Below are 21 T cell receptor beta chains sequenced from a single sample in a study of cytomegalovirus exposure and HLA in healthy donors. In the PCR, 60 Vbeta and 13 Jbeta primers were used. This table comes from immunoSEQ multiplex PCR, and its TCRdb copy is limited to in-frame clones, with some not included. The sample table sets out approximately 70,000 clones. Material: PBMCs. All receptors come from a woman aged 30 to 39 in good health and CMV-seronegative.

The V gene is TRBV6-1, the J gene TRBJ1-3; D is ambiguous. The CDR3 is 15 residues long. Germline V gene sequence: CDR1 MNHNS, CDR2 SASEGT. V gave up 8 bases and J gave up 0 bases, with 14 bases separating them. DNA for the CDR3: TGTGCCAGCGCTCTAGAGATGGGCTCTGGAAACACCATATATTTT. As protein: CASALEMGSGNTIYF.

The V gene is TRBV6-1, the J gene TRBJ2-2; 15 bases line up with TRBD2. The CDR3 contains 19 residues. Germline values: CDR1 MNHNS, CDR2 SASEGT. V gave up 3 bases and J gave up 4 bases; unmatched junction bases: 9. The CDR3 loop reads CASSETIGTSGGRTGELFF. The CDR3 region has the DNA TGTGCCAGCAGTGAGACGATTGGGACTAGCGGGGGGCGCACCGGGGAGCTGTTTTTT.

J is TRBJ1-1 and V is TRBV27; 8 bases are a match to TRBD1. The junction had 4 bases not matched to a gene; V was cut back by 3 bases and J by 1 base. Germline-derived CDR1 and CDR2 are MNHEY and SMNVEV (reference sequence). The CDR3 length is 15 residues. As DNA, the CDR3 is TGTGCCAGCAGTTTGGGACAGGCTCCGAACACTGAAGCTTTCTTT. This codes for CASSLGQAPNTEAFF.

V and J are TRBV9 and TRBJ1-2, with 7 bases aligning to TRBD1. Trimming took 6 bases from V and 8 from J; bases not matched to a gene: 13. CDR1 and CDR2 from the germline V gene are SGDLS and YYNGEE. This CDR3 spans 14 amino acids. Here the CDR3 reads CASTSLFDRVGYTF. The CDR3, as DNA: TGTGCCAGCACCTCACTTTTCGACAGGGTCGGCTACACCTTC.

V usage is TRBV28 and J usage is TRBJ2-1; 12 bases are shared with TRBD2. The CDR3 totals 13 residues. Germline assignment: CDR1 MDHEN and CDR2 SYDVKM. V lost 6 bases to trimming and J lost 13 bases; unmatched junction nucleotides: 7. The CDR3 DNA sequence: TGTGCCAGCAGACCGCTAGCGGGGGGGCTTCAGTTCTTC. Translated, it gives CASRPLAGGLQFF.

A word on this clone: At one of its ends the junction is not consistent with the germline gene, which may arise from a read error. As DNA, the CDR3 is TGTGCCAGCAGCTTGACAGGACCTTATCAACCCCAGCATTTT. It encodes CASSLTGPYQPQHF. The chain is built from TRBV7-9 and TRBJ1-5; D is perhaps TRBD1 (6 bases). Per germline, CDR1 SEHNR and CDR2 FQNEAQ (reference sequence). There are 14 residues in the CDR3.

The rearrangement uses TRBV27 and TRBJ2-7; TRBD2 matches at 7 bases. Germline lookup yields CDR1 MNHEY and CDR2 SMNVEV (reference sequence). V shed 0 bases, J shed 0 bases, and the junction held 5 bases outside the gene matches. This CDR3 is built from 16 residues. This chain's CDR3 is CASSLSSGGISYEQYF. The CDR3 DNA sequence: TGTGCCAGCAGTTTATCGTCGGGGGGAATCTCCTACGAGCAGTACTTC.

The genes are TRBV6-5 and TRBJ1-1; tentative D call: TRBD1 (6 bases). This CDR3 has 15 amino acids. CDR1 is MNHEY and CDR2 is SVGAGI in the germline V gene. The V end lost 2 bases, the J end lost 7 bases, and 17 bases lay between the germline ends. CDR3 in amino acids: CASSYREGGGGEAFF. The CDR3 DNA follows: TGTGCCAGCAGTTACCGAGAGGGGGGCGGGGGTGAAGCTTTCTTT.

V gene TRBV18 combines with J gene TRBJ2-1, with D maybe TRBD1 (6 bases). Germline CDR1 is KGHSH and CDR2 is LQKENI. This CDR3 is built from 14 residues. V was shortened by 0 bases and J by 7 bases, with 10 bases between the two germline ends. CDR3: CASSPPAGENEQFF. CDR3 DNA sequence: TGTGCCAGCTCACCACCCGCAGGGGAGAATGAGCAGTTCTTC.

V is TRBV11-3 and J is TRBJ2-7; 9 bases map to TRBD1. Germline V gene lookup returns CDR1 SGHNT and CDR2 YENEEA. This CDR3 spans 14 amino acids. Unmatched junction bases numbered 7, after V lost 5 bases and J lost 5 bases. The DNA for the CDR3 is TGTGCCAGCAGCCCCAGGGACAGGGTGGACGAGCAGTACTTC. This translates into CASSPRDRVDEQYF.

With respect to this clone: No conserved phenylalanine or tryptophan ends this CDR3, so it is likely a read error. The rearrangement links TRBV7-3 to TRBJ2-7, with 9 bases fitting TRBD1. Germline values: CDR1 SGHTA, CDR2 FQGTGA. The junction had 5 bases not matched to a gene; V was cut back by 5 bases and J by 0 bases. The CDR3 sequence is 15 residues long. The DNA for the CDR3 is TGTGCCAGCAGCCTTACAGGGGGCGACTCCTACGAGCAGTACCTC. Translated, it gives CASSLTGGDSYEQYL.

The chain uses TRBV6-6 and TRBJ2-7, with D possibly being TRBD2 (6 bases). V lost 5 bases and J lost 6, with 14 bases in between. Germline V CDR1 and CDR2: MNHNY, SVGAGI (reference sequence). The CDR3 runs to 13 residues. This CDR3 is CASSHGGVPEQYF. The CDR3 DNA follows: TGTGCCAGCAGTCACGGAGGGGTTCCCGAGCAGTACTTC.

Of note for this clone: Its ends do not fully match the called genes, so a read error is possible. Other DNA sequences in this sample translate to the same CDR3. The chain uses TRBV30 and TRBJ2-7, with 8 nucleotides matching TRBD1. Germline V lookup: CDR1 GTSNPN, CDR2 SVGIG (reference sequence). The CDR3 consists of 15 residues. CDR3 residues: CAWSVGDRMFYEQYF. DNA of the CDR3: TGTGCCTGGAGTGTCGGGGACAGGATGTTCTACGAGCAGTATTTC.

This chain uses TRBV5-4 with TRBJ2-1, with 8 bases identical to TRBD2. CDR1 SGHNT and CDR2 YYREEE come from the germline V gene (reference sequence). V was clipped by 4 bases and J by 0 bases; unmatched bases: 9. The CDR3 sequence is 17 residues long. CDR3 region: CASSAGGAASSYNEQFF. Written as DNA, the CDR3 is TGTGCCAGCAGCGCCGGGGGGGCGGCGAGCTCCTACAATGAGCAGTTCTTC.

V gene TRBV4-3 combines with J gene TRBJ1-2, with 9 bases lining up with TRBD1. Germline V CDR1 and CDR2: LGHNA, YSLEER. The trim removed 4 bases at V and 3 bases at J, leaving 6 bases unmatched. This CDR3 is built from 15 residues. The DNA of the CDR3 is TGCGCCAGCAGCCTCGGGACAGGGACCGACTATGGCTACACCTTC. Residues: CASSLGTGTDYGYTF.

The chain has TRBV5-4 and TRBJ2-3; TRBD2 is a possible D gene (5 bases). This CDR3 spans 15 amino acids. From germline, CDR1 is SGHNT and CDR2 YYREEE (reference sequence). V was cut by 1 base and J by 0 bases, with 9 bases left in between. The DNA for the CDR3 is TGTGCCAGCAGCTTGAAACAGCGGAGCACAGATACGCAGTATTTT. This encodes CASSLKQRSTDTQYF.

CDR3: CASSSGLIVQETQYF. The CDR3, as DNA: TGTGCCAGTAGTTCGGGACTGATCGTGCAAGAGACCCAGTACTTC. The chain couples TRBV19 to TRBJ2-5, with D perhaps matching TRBD2 (6 bases). V lost 5 bases and J 2 bases, leaving 15 bases between the germline ends. CDR1 is LNHDA and CDR2 is SQIVND in the germline V gene (reference sequence). This CDR3 has 15 amino acids. The full variable domain, rest sourced from reference TRBV19 and TRBJ2-5, is DGGITQSPKYLFRKEGQNVTLSCEQNLNHDAMYWYRQDPGQGLRLIYYSQIVNDFQKGDIAEGYSVSREKKESFPLTVTSAQKNPTAFYLCASSSGLIVQETQYFGPGTRLLVL.

This chain connects TRBV7-2 to TRBJ2-5; 12 nucleotides match TRBD2. The germline V gene encodes CDR1 SGHTA and CDR2 FQGNSA. CDR3 length equals 16 residues. V was clipped by 2 bases and J by 5 bases; unmatched bases: 6. CDR3 coding DNA: TGTGCCAGCAGCTTAAGACTAGCGGGAGTTAGGGAGACCCAGTACTTC. This translates into CASSLRLAGVRETQYF.

The chain links TRBV27 to TRBJ1-5; 7 bases are a match to TRBD1. The CDR3 is 16 amino acids. Unmatched junction bases numbered 12, after V lost 5 bases and J lost 5 bases. CDR1 and CDR2 (germline): MNHEY, SMNVEV (reference sequence). CDR3 coding DNA: TGTGCCAGCAGTCTAAACAAAGTCGACAGGGATCAGCCCCAGCATTTT. Protein: CASSLNKVDRDQPQHF.

The CDR3 nucleotides are TGTGCCAGCAGCTATACTCGGGACGGCAGGGGTACTAGCGGCTACAATGAGCAGTTCTTC. This sequence encodes CASSYTRDGRGTSGYNEQFF. V gene TRBV11-3 combines with J gene TRBJ2-1, with 8 nucleotides matching TRBD2. This CDR3 has 20 amino acids. CDR1 and CDR2 (germline): SGHNT, YENEEA. J lost 3 bases, V lost 4 bases, and 20 bases had no gene match.

The rearrangement uses TRBV30 and TRBJ2-5; possible D gene TRBD1, 6 bases. The CDR3 is 14 amino acids. With 4 bases removed from V and 3 bases from J, the gap between germline ends came to 15 bases. Germline assignment: CDR1 GTSNPN and CDR2 SVGIG (reference sequence). In DNA, the CDR3 is TGTGCCTGGAATCATGTCAGGGGAAAAGAGACCCAGTACTTC. Protein product: CAWNHVRGKETQYF.